This T cell receptor (beta chain) was sequenced during a study of cytomegalovirus exposure and HLA in healthy donors. Study details: It was reported in a later analysis that the 100 to 150 validation repertoires used the same platform as the approximately 600 first-cohort repertoires.

The CDR3 has 14 residues. V dropped 5 bases and J dropped 3; count of bases not matched to a gene: 3. CDR1 and CDR2 (germline): MNHEY, SMNVEV (reference sequence). Findings and caveats of the study: CMV antigen specificity of three CMV-associated chains was confirmed in vitro.

As regards this clone: Its specificity is unknown.

Profiling relied on immunoSEQ multiplex PCR, and the TCRdb table lists in-frame clones only, not all of them. The sample shows approximately 90,000 clones, 93% of them seen only once. V is TRBV27 and J is TRBJ2-7; 11 positions match TRBD2. Sequences were obtained from PBMCs. This TCR derives from a woman in her 30s in good health and CMV-seropositive. CDR3 loop: CASSPLAGGYEQYF. CDR3 DNA: TGTGCCAGCAGTCCCCTAGCGGGGGGCTACGAGCAGTACTTC.